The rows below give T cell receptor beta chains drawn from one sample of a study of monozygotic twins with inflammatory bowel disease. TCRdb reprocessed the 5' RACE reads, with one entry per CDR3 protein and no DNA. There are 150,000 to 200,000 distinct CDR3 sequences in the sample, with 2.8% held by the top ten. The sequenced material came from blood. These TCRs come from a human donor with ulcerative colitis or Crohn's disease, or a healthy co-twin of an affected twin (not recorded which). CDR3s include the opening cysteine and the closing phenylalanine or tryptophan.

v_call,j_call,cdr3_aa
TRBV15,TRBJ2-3,CATSRDGTSGRTDTQYF
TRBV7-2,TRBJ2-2,CASSLAGPGELFF
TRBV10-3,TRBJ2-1,CAISDPGLAGEGNEQFF
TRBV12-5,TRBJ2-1,CASGPGLAGNNEQFF
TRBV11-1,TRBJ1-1,CASSLEGHTEAFF
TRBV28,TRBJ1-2,CASSIRRTGANYGYTF
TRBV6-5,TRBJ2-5,CASSYSAEGVETQYF
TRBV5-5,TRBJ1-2,CASSLAVGGNYGYTF
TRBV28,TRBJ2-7,CATRRPGGYEQYF
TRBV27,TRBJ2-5,CASSLYGTRQETQYF